This T cell receptor beta chain came from a study of regulatory T cells in long-lasting Graves disease. The study's findings and limits: Favored gene segments in persistent disease were TRBV28, TRBJ1-2 and TRBJ2-5. Lower TCR diversity characterized persistent Graves' patients relative to newly diagnosed patients.

This clonotype showed up many times. What it binds is unknown. CDR3-region Arm-PCR and iRepertoire HTBI primers produced the TCR beta libraries. One entry per CDR3 protein, called by TCRdb with MiXCR from the multiplex PCR reads. This table holds around 400,000 distinct CDR3 sequences, approximately 22% found once. Germline-derived CDR1 and CDR2 are MNHGY and SVAAGI. The V gene lost 3 bases and the J gene lost 5 bases, with 8 bases spanning the gap. The CDR3 has 12 amino acids. Time point described: persistent/refractory GD, antithyroid drugs over 5 years with positive TRAb. Researchers made the TCR library from RNA that was extracted from PBMCs. The EDTA tubes were filled with around 9 milliliters of drawn peripheral blood.

The rearrangement joins TRBV6-9 to TRBJ2-7; D gene ambiguous. The source of this sequence is a female donor with Graves disease. This specimen was peripheral blood mononuclear cells (PBMCs), taken when the disease was refractory, from a patient treated with antithyroid drugs. Written as DNA, the CDR3 is TGTGCCAGCAGTTACGGGTATGACGAGCAGTACTTC. This translates into CASSYGYDEQYF.